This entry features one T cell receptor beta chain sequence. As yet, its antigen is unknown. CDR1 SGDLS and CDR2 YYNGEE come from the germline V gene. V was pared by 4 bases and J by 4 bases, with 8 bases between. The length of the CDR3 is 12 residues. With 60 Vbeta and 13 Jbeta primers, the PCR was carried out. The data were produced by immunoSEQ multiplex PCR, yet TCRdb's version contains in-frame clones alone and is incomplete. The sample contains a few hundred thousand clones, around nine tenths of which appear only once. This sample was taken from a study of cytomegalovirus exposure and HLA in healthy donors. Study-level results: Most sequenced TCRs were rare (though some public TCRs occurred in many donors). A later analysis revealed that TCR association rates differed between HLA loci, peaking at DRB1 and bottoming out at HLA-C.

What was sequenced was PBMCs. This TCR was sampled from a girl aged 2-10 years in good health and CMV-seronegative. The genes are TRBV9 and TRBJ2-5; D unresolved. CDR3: CASSPSVETQYF. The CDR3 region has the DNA TGTGCCAGCAGCCCCTCGGTAGAGACCCAGTACTTC.